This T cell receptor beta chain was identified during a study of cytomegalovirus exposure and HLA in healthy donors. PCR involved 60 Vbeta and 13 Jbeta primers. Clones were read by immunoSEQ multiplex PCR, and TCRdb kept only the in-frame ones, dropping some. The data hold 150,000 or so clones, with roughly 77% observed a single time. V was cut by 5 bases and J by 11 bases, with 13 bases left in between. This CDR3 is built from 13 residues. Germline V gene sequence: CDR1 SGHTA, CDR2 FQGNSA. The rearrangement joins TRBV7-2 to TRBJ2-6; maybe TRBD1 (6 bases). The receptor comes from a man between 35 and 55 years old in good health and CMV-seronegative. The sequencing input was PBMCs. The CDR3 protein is CASSGDRFYVLTF. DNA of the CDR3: TGTGCCAGCAGCGGCGACAGGTTCTACGTCCTGACTTTC.